The 10 T cell receptor beta chains given below trace back to one sample, sequenced in a study of beta chain features in type 1 diabetes. The investigators reverse transcribed all of the isolated RNA, so they sequenced expressed TCRB transcripts. Method: immunoSEQ multiplex PCR; TCRdb's copy keeps in-frame clones and lacks some. The table lists 150,000 to 200,000 clones, about 13% of them singletons, with 0.62% in the top ten. Sequencing was carried out using central memory CD4+ T cells from blood. These receptors all come from a woman younger than 30 in good health.

This clone came up many times. The rearrangement uses TRBV15 and TRBJ2-6, with D possibly being TRBD1 (6 bases). V lost 2 bases and J lost 2, with 7 bases in between. The germline V gene encodes CDR1 LNHNV and CDR2 YYDKDF (reference sequence). The CDR3 loop spans 15 amino acids. DNA for the CDR3: TGTGCCACCAGCAGAACAGGGACTGGGGCCAACGTCCTGACTTTC. This sequence encodes CATSRTGTGANVLTF.

The chain couples TRBV14 to TRBJ2-1; TRBD1 matches 9 bases. CDR1 and CDR2 (germline): SGHDN, FVKESK. With 4 bases clipped from V and 10 bases from J, the junction kept 11 bases outside the gene matches. This CDR3 has 15 amino acids. The CDR3 DNA reads as TGTGCCAGCAGCCTGGGACAGGGCTACAGGGGCGAGCAGTTCTTC. Translating gives CASSLGQGYRGEQFF. The entire variable domain, with the rest obtained from reference TRBV14 and TRBJ2-1, is as follows: EAGVTQFPSHSVIEKGQTVTLRCDPISGHDNLYWYRRVMGKEIKFLLHFVKESKQDESGMPNNRFLAERTGGTYSTLKVQPAELEDSGVYFCASSLGQGYRGEQFFGPGTRLTVL.

The rearrangement joins TRBV30 to TRBJ2-3, with unresolved D. V gave up 2 bases and J gave up 2 bases, with 8 bases separating them. CDR1 is GTSNPN and CDR2 is SVGIG in the germline V gene (reference sequence). CDR3 length: 13 residues. CDR3 region: CAWSLDLTDTQYF. Here the CDR3 DNA reads TGTGCCTGGAGTCTAGACCTCACAGATACGCAGTATTTT.

This clone was recorded a few times. The chain uses TRBV14 and TRBJ2-7, with 12 bases that match TRBD1. The CDR3 has 16 residues. Unmatched junction bases numbered 8, after V lost 2 bases and J lost 6 bases. In germline, CDR1 is SGHDN, CDR2 FVKESK. The CDR3 DNA sequence: TGTGCCAGCAGCCAACGAATGGGACAGGGGGCCCCCGAGCAGTACTTC. Protein sequence: CASSQRMGQGAPEQYF.

This chain uses TRBV29-1 with TRBJ1-2; possible D gene TRBD1, 6 bases. V was pared by 6 bases and J by 4 bases, with 12 bases between. The germline V gene has CDR1 SQVTM and CDR2 ANQGSEA. CDR3 length: 12 amino acids. In nucleotides, the CDR3 is TGCAGCGTAGCCCGGGGGGCCTATGGCTACACCTTC. Protein: CSVARGAYGYTF.

This sequence joins TRBV5-1 and TRBJ2-1; 7 nucleotides align to TRBD1. This CDR3 is 15 amino acids long. With 4 bases clipped from V and 1 base from J, the junction kept 5 bases outside the gene matches. Germline V gene data show CDR1 as SGHRS and CDR2 as YFSETQ. The CDR3 here is CASSLQGESYNEQFF. The CDR3 nucleotides are TGCGCCAGCAGCCTTCAGGGGGAATCCTACAATGAGCAGTTCTTC. Based on the CDR3 plus reference TRBV5-1 and TRBJ2-1, the full variable domain is KAGVTQTPRYLIKTRGQQVTLSCSPISGHRSVSWYQQTPGQGLQFLFEYFSETQRNKGNFPGRFSGRQFSNSRSEMNVSTLELGDSALYLCASSLQGESYNEQFFGPGTRLTVL.

The V call is TRBV21-1, the J call TRBJ2-7; TRBD2 reflects the table's D call only, with no check against the DNA. TRBV21-1 is reported as a pseudogene. The CDR3 runs 15 residues. CDR3 bases: TGTGCCAGCAGCAAAATAAAGACTAGGCCCAACGAGCAGTACTTC. Protein: CASSKIKTRPNEQYF.

This clone turned up a few times. The chain joins TRBV9 to TRBJ2-7; perhaps TRBD1 as D (5 bases). V lost 0 bases and J lost 3, with 13 bases in between. The CDR3 runs 15 residues. The germline CDR1 and CDR2 sequences are SGDLS and YYNGEE. CDR3 nucleotide sequence: TGTGCCAGCAGCGTAGCCCCAGGGAAGGGCTACGAGCAGTACTTC. Encoded protein: CASSVAPGKGYEQYF.

This sequence joins TRBV5-1 and TRBJ1-4; D is perhaps TRBD1 (5 bases). Trimming took off 4 bases at V and 4 bases at J, with 11 bases between the two ends. Per germline, CDR1 SGHRS and CDR2 YFSETQ. The CDR3 consists of 14 residues. CDR3 in amino acids: CASSRTGDNEKLFF. As DNA, the CDR3 is TGCGCCAGCAGCCGGACGGGGGATAATGAAAAACTGTTTTTT. The full variable domain, completed using reference TRBV5-1 and TRBJ1-4, is KAGVTQTPRYLIKTRGQQVTLSCSPISGHRSVSWYQQTPGQGLQFLFEYFSETQRNKGNFPGRFSGRQFSNSRSEMNVSTLELGDSALYLCASSRTGDNEKLFFGSGTQLSVL.

The J gene is TRBJ1-3, the V gene TRBV18; 9 nucleotides agree with TRBD1. The J segment lost 1 base and the V segment lost 4 bases, leaving 5 bases of the junction unmatched. The CDR3 sequence is 16 residues long. Germline CDR1 is KGHSH and CDR2 is LQKENI. The CDR3 protein is CASSRGTGRSGNTIYF. As DNA, the CDR3 is TGTGCCAGCTCACGCGGGACAGGGCGATCTGGAAACACCATATATTTT.